This T cell receptor (beta chain) was observed in a study of control samples from healthy donors and cancer patients. V lost 10 bases and J lost 5; bases outside the gene matches: 8. Germline CDR1 and CDR2: LNHDA and SQIVND (reference sequence). This CDR3 has 13 residues. The repertoire was sequenced with immunoSEQ multiplex PCR; TCRdb's copy has only in-frame clones and lacks some. The sample consists of about 99,000 clones, around nine tenths of them appearing once. This receptor was taken from a man in his sixties with lung cancer. The V gene is TRBV19, the J gene TRBJ1-5, with TRBD1 matching over 7 bases. Material for sequencing was PBMCs. CDR3 nucleotide sequence: TGTGCCACAGACAGGGATTTTGATCAGCCCCAGCATTTT. Its protein is CATDRDFDQPQHF.